This TCR beta chain was recovered during a study of cytomegalovirus exposure and HLA in healthy donors. Study background: It was reported in a later analysis that the 90 to 150 validation repertoires used the same platform as the 550 to 800 first-cohort repertoires. Broader study findings: According to a subsequent analysis, TCR clusters from the first cohort were inclined to appear together in the 110 or so validation repertoires. Reportedly, diagnosis of cytomegalovirus status by the classifier showed high specificity and sensitivity.

Repertoires were generated with immunoSEQ multiplex PCR, while TCRdb's copy carries only in-frame clones and drops some. The profile shows about 130,000 clones, roughly nine tenths of them singletons. Notes on this clone: Its antigen is unidentified.

The CDR3 is made up of 14 amino acids. From germline, CDR1 is SGDLS and CDR2 YYNGEE. V was shortened by 0 bases and J by 1 base, with 7 bases between the two germline ends. This TCR came from a woman between 18 and 29 years old in good health and CMV-seronegative. This chain links TRBV9 with TRBJ2-5; possibly TRBD2 for D (5 bases). The sequencing sample was made of PBMCs. CDR3 sequence reads: CASSVGGPQETQYF. The CDR3 bases are TGTGCCAGCAGCGTAGGAGGGCCCCAAGAGACCCAGTACTTC. The full variable domain, completed using reference TRBV9 and TRBJ2-5, is DSGVTQTPKHLITATGQRVTLRCSPRSGDLSVYWYQQSLDQGLQFLIQYYNGEERAKGNILERFSAQQFPDLHSELNLSSLELGDSALYFCASSVGGPQETQYFGPGTRLLVL.